One TCR beta chain is described in this entry. Its antigen remains unidentified. Germline CDR1 SGHTA, CDR2 FQGNSA. Trimming at V came to 1 base and at J to 1 base, leaving 5 bases not matched to a gene. The CDR3 contains 16 residues. Libraries were prepared by immunoSEQ multiplex PCR; TCRdb keeps only in-frame clonotypes and omits some of them. The table records 86,000 or so clones, around 78% of them present only once. This sample was included in a study of radiotherapy plus CTLA-4 blockade in lung cancer. Study at large: Objective responses were recorded in roughly 17% of patients, with disease control recorded in around 30%.

Broader study findings: It was early blood T cell clone dynamics, with interferon-beta, that reportedly best predicted response. Subsequent to radiotherapy plus ipilimumab, tumor-derived TCR clones underwent expansion in blood.

Each patient with chemo-refractory metastatic non-small-cell lung cancer was treated with focal radiation plus CTLA-4 blockade using ipilimumab. This TCR came from a human donor with non-small cell lung cancer who had a partial response to radiotherapy plus ipilimumab. Some clones in this sample may be carry-over from other donors' samples. The source material was peripheral blood, sampled from a patient treated with radiotherapy plus ipilimumab. V gene TRBV7-2 combines with J gene TRBJ1-2, with TRBD1 matching 8 bases. CDR3 nucleotide sequence: TGTGCCAGCAGCTTAGTAGCGGACAGGGATAACTATGGCTACACCTTC. This translates into CASSLVADRDNYGYTF.